Detailed here is one TCR beta chain. This CDR3 has 16 residues. The ends were cut back, 3 bases at V and 0 bases at J, with 12 bases in the middle. CDR1 is MDHEN, CDR2 SYDVKM, per germline. This record comes from a study of blood T cell repertoires in COVID-19. Study-level information: The analysed material was cDNA or gDNA that came from T cells, B-cell-depleted T cells, or PBMCs.

Original analysis: Reference gene primers were amplified, and this amplification served to estimate nucleated cell counts. Libraries were prepared by immunoSEQ multiplex PCR; TCRdb keeps only in-frame clonotypes and omits some of them. V and J calls and clone size come straight from that table; D and trimming were deduced from the DNA. Here the sample spans about 110,000 clones, approximately 67% being singletons. The receptor comes from a woman aged 55-70 years with acute or convalescent COVID-19. This chain links TRBV28 with TRBJ1-5; perhaps TRBD1 as D (5 bases). Sequencing was performed on peripheral blood. The CDR3 DNA follows: TGTGCCAGCAGTTTTACCCTTACAGGTAGCAATCAGCCCCAGCATTTT. Protein sequence: CASSFTLTGSNQPQHF.